The 26 T cell receptor beta chains listed next were all sequenced from one sample in a study of blood T cell repertoires in COVID-19. Sequencing was performed with immunoSEQ multiplex PCR; in TCRdb, only in-frame clones are kept and a portion is missing. This table holds tens of thousands of clones, roughly 80% found once. The sequenced material came from peripheral blood. The receptors derive from an elderly woman with acute or convalescent COVID-19.

The chain employs TRBV19 and TRBJ2-1; 9 bases agree with TRBD2. Trimming at V came to 0 bases and at J to 5 bases, leaving 5 bases not matched to a gene. The germline V gene has CDR1 LNHDA and CDR2 SQIVND (reference sequence). CDR3 length: 16 amino acids. This CDR3 is CASSIDPSGGNNEQFF. The CDR3 region has the DNA TGTGCCAGTAGTATAGATCCCAGCGGGGGGAACAATGAGCAGTTCTTC.

The chain employs TRBV4-2 and TRBJ2-7; 7 nucleotides align to TRBD2. CDR1 and CDR2 (germline): LGHNA, YNFKEQ. The trim removed 0 bases at V and 7 bases at J, leaving 9 bases unmatched. The CDR3 totals 15 residues. The CDR3 bases are TGTGCCAGCAGCCAAGAGTGGGGGGGGTCCGAGGAGCAGTACTTC. Protein product: CASSQEWGGSEEQYF.

This clone was seen a handful of times. The V call is TRBV3-1 (or the pseudogene TRBV3-2), the J call TRBJ1-2; D is uncertain. CDR1 LGHDT and CDR2 YNNKEL come from the germline V gene (reference sequence). CDR3 length: 13 amino acids. With 0 bases removed from V and 7 bases from J, the gap between germline ends came to 9 bases. DNA for the CDR3: TGTGCCAGCAGCCAAGAACAGAGCTCTGGCTACACCTTC. Its translation: CASSQEQSSGYTF.

The genes are TRBV29-1 and TRBJ2-5, with 9 positions matching TRBD2. CDR1 is SQVTM and CDR2 is ANQGSEA in the germline V gene. V gave up 7 bases and J gave up 3 bases; unmatched junction bases: 6. The CDR3 consists of 13 residues. This chain's CDR3 is CSGRLAGKETQYF. The CDR3 bases are TGCAGCGGAAGGCTAGCGGGGAAAGAGACCCAGTACTTC.

Written as DNA, the CDR3 is TGTGCCAGCAGCTTAAGCGGGGGTATCACAGATACGCAGTATTTT. Protein sequence: CASSLSGGITDTQYF. J is TRBJ2-3 and V is TRBV11-3, with 8 bases fitting TRBD2. V gave up 2 bases and J gave up 2 bases; unmatched junction bases: 3. CDR3 length: 15 residues. CDR1 is SGHNT and CDR2 is YENEEA in the germline V gene.

The V and J genes are TRBV19 and TRBJ2-7; the D is unclear. Germline CDR1 and CDR2: LNHDA and SQIVND (reference sequence). This CDR3 region has 12 residues. Deletions cut 5 bases from V and 0 bases from J, with 5 bases between. Here the CDR3 DNA reads TGTGCCAGTAGTCCAAACTCCTACGAGCAGTACTTC. It yields the protein CASSPNSYEQYF.

This chain connects TRBV4-3 to TRBJ1-2; D is perhaps TRBD1 (6 bases). Germline CDR1 reads LGHNA; CDR2 reads YSLEER. The V end was cut by 3 bases, the J end by 3 bases, with 17 bases between. This CDR3 region has 16 residues. The CDR3 DNA sequence: TGCGCCAGCAGCCACAGCGCACAGGGTGTTGACTATGGCTACACCTTC. Protein product: CASSHSAQGVDYGYTF.

The chain recombines TRBV28 with TRBJ1-5, with 12 bases lining up with TRBD1. CDR1 MDHEN and CDR2 SYDVKM come from the germline V gene. Unmatched junction bases numbered 9, after V lost 3 bases and J lost 6 bases. The CDR3 has 17 amino acids. CDR3 protein: CASSLMGQGAGGQPQHF. CDR3 DNA: TGTGCCAGCAGTTTGATGGGACAGGGGGCGGGGGGTCAGCCCCAGCATTTT.

The rearrangement joins TRBV11-3 to TRBJ1-1, with D tentatively TRBD1 (6 bases). V shed 4 bases and J shed 4 bases, with 13 bases lying between them. The V gene's germline CDR1 is SGHNT and CDR2 YENEEA. The CDR3 is 14 amino acids. The CDR3 DNA follows: TGTGCCAGCAGCTCCACAGGGTGGAGCACTGAAGCTTTCTTT. Its protein is CASSSTGWSTEAFF. The full variable domain, its missing parts supplied by reference TRBV11-3 and TRBJ1-1, is EAGVVQSPRYKIIEKKQPVAFWCNPISGHNTLYWYLQNLGQGPELLIRYENEEAVDDSQLPKDRFSAERLKGVDSTLKIQPAELGDSAVYLCASSSTGWSTEAFFGQGTRLTVV.

V is TRBV11-2 and J is TRBJ2-1, with D possibly TRBD1 on 6 matching bases. The V end lost 8 bases, the J end lost 9 bases, and 20 bases lay between the germline ends. Germline CDR1 reads SGHAT; CDR2 reads FQNNGV. There are 14 residues in the CDR3. This CDR3 reads CASLTGYGSSEQFF. CDR3 bases: TGTGCCAGCTTAACAGGGTATGGCTCCAGTGAGCAGTTCTTC.

This clone was seen once. The chain carries TRBV9 and TRBJ1-5, with unresolved D. The CDR3 loop spans 15 amino acids. Germline CDR1 reads SGDLS; CDR2 reads YYNGEE. V lost 0 bases and J lost 1, with 8 bases in between. DNA of the CDR3: TGTGCCAGCAGCGTAGATGGAGGGAGCAATCAGCCCCAGCATTTT. Protein sequence: CASSVDGGSNQPQHF.

In nucleotides, the CDR3 is TGTGCCATCACGGGGACTAGCGGGGTCTACAATGAGCAGTTCTTC. Protein: CAITGTSGVYNEQFF. The chain is built from TRBV10-3 and TRBJ2-1; 13 positions match TRBD2. Germline V gives CDR1 ENHRY, CDR2 SYGVKD. V lost 7 bases to trimming and J lost 3 bases; unmatched junction nucleotides: 3. The CDR3 spans 15 residues.

The chain joins TRBV4-2 to TRBJ1-3; D is ambiguous. The CDR3 runs to 16 residues. CDR1 and CDR2 from the germline V gene are LGHNA and YNFKEQ. Trimming removed 5 bases from V and 2 bases from J, with 16 bases in between. In nucleotides, the CDR3 is TGTGCCAGCAGCAAACCGCAGGCTTGGGCTGGAAACACCATATATTTT. Protein: CASSKPQAWAGNTIYF.

This chain links TRBV29-1 with TRBJ1-1; 10 bases line up with TRBD1. V lost 3 bases and J lost 5; bases outside the gene matches: 9. The V gene's germline CDR1 is SQVTM and CDR2 ANQGSEA. This CDR3 has 15 residues. The CDR3 DNA is TGCAGCGTTGATCCCGGGACAGGGGTGGGGACTGAAGCTTTCTTT. It yields the protein CSVDPGTGVGTEAFF. The variable domain in full, completed from reference TRBV29-1 and TRBJ1-1, reads SAVISQKPSRDICQRGTSLTIQCQVDSQVTMMFWYRQQPGQSLTLIATANQGSEATYESGFVIDKFPISRPNLTFSTLTVSNMSPEDSSIYLCSVDPGTGVGTEAFFGQGTRLTVV.

This chain connects TRBV18 to TRBJ2-2, with D tentatively TRBD2 (6 bases). The CDR3 loop spans 16 amino acids. Germline assignment: CDR1 KGHSH and CDR2 LQKENI. The V and J ends lost 3 bases and 3 bases respectively, with 14 bases between them. CDR3 sequence reads: CASSPFGLHDTGELFF. The DNA of the CDR3 is TGTGCCAGCTCACCCTTTGGACTACACGACACCGGGGAGCTGTTTTTT.

The genes are TRBV2 and TRBJ1-3, with 8 bases fitting TRBD1. The germline V gene encodes CDR1 SNHLY and CDR2 FYNNEI. The CDR3 runs 15 residues. V shed 5 bases and J 0 bases; nucleotides not matched to a gene: 3. This CDR3 is CASSRTGSSGNTIYF. The DNA of the CDR3 is TGTGCCAGCAGTCGGACAGGGAGCTCTGGAAACACCATATATTTT.

The V and J genes are TRBV2 and TRBJ1-1; tentatively, D is TRBD1 (6 bases). Between the trimmed V and J ends, which lost 8 bases and 7 bases, there was a span of 14 bases. The CDR3 totals 12 residues. Looked up from germline, CDR1 is SNHLY and CDR2 is FYNNEI. CDR3 in amino acids: CASGSAQGEAFF. Written as DNA, the CDR3 is TGTGCCAGCGGCTCGGCACAGGGTGAAGCTTTCTTT.

V and J are TRBV4-2 and TRBJ2-1; D is perhaps TRBD2 (7 bases). V was cut by 2 bases and J by 6 bases, with 14 bases left in between. The CDR3 contains 15 residues. Germline V gene data show CDR1 as LGHNA and CDR2 as YNFKEQ. The CDR3 is CASSQRPGGPNEQFF. CDR3 in DNA: TGTGCCAGCAGCCAAAGGCCGGGGGGCCCCAATGAGCAGTTCTTC.

This clone has just a few counts. This sequence joins TRBV6-5 and TRBJ2-5; D may be TRBD1 (5 bases). This CDR3 is built from 15 residues. The germline V gene has CDR1 MNHEY and CDR2 SVGAGI. V lost 5 bases and J lost 4, with 17 bases in between. In nucleotides, the CDR3 is TGTGCCAGCAGTCAAACGCAGGGAATAGGAGAGACCCAGTACTTC. It translates to CASSQTQGIGETQYF.

This chain links TRBV6-5 with TRBJ2-2; 7 positions match TRBD1. The junction had 3 bases not matched to a gene; V was cut back by 6 bases and J by 5 bases. CDR3 length: 13 residues. Looked up from germline, CDR1 is MNHEY and CDR2 is SVGAGI. The CDR3 is CASSRQGTGELFF. For the CDR3, the DNA is TGTGCCAGCAGCCGACAGGGAACCGGGGAGCTGTTTTTT.

This chain connects TRBV19 to TRBJ2-7, with 12 positions matching TRBD2. The CDR3 consists of 14 residues. Germline assignment: CDR1 LNHDA and CDR2 SQIVND (reference sequence). The V segment lost 6 bases and the J segment 12 bases; nucleotides outside the gene matches: 12. CDR3 sequence reads: CASRETSGGLRRYF. CDR3 nucleotides: TGTGCCAGTAGAGAAACTAGCGGGGGGCTTCGACGGTACTTC.

This rearrangement joins TRBV2 to TRBJ1-1, with TRBD1 matching over 10 bases. V lost 7 bases and J lost 10; bases outside the gene matches: 9. The CDR3 covers 13 residues. Germline loops: CDR1 SNHLY, CDR2 FYNNEI. This chain's CDR3 is CASTPGQGRIAFF. The CDR3 nucleotides are TGTGCCAGCACCCCGGGACAGGGGCGAATAGCTTTCTTT.

The chain joins TRBV27 to TRBJ2-3, with 9 bases fitting TRBD2. In germline, CDR1 is MNHEY, CDR2 SMNVEV (reference sequence). The V gene end was trimmed by 6 bases and the J gene end by 0 bases; junction bases not matched to a gene: 4. This CDR3 is built from 15 residues. CDR3 region: CASRSGGPSTDTQYF. CDR3 in DNA: TGTGCCAGCAGGAGCGGGGGGCCGAGCACAGATACGCAGTATTTT.

Only one count was recorded for this clone. The chain joins TRBV18 to TRBJ1-6, with TRBD1 as a possible D gene (6 bases). Trimming took 5 bases from V and 7 from J, leaving 12 bases between them. This CDR3 region has 14 residues. CDR1 and CDR2 from the germline V gene are KGHSH and LQKENI. This chain's CDR3 is CASSYTGRNSPLHF. CDR3 DNA sequence: TGTGCCAGCTCATACACAGGGCGGAATTCACCCCTCCACTTT.

The chain recombines TRBV28 with TRBJ1-6; the D gene is possibly TRBD1 (5 bases). Germline lookup yields CDR1 MDHEN and CDR2 SYDVKM. Trimming took off 5 bases at V and 7 bases at J, with 15 bases between the two ends. There are 15 residues in the CDR3. In DNA, the CDR3 is TGTGCCAGCAGTCTCTCAGGGTTAGGGAATTCACCCCTCCACTTT. The encoded protein is CASSLSGLGNSPLHF.

This clone was seen just once. The chain recombines TRBV2 with TRBJ1-1; 12 nucleotides align to TRBD1. Looked up from germline, CDR1 is SNHLY and CDR2 is FYNNEI. The CDR3 has 14 residues. Germline trimming cut 6 bases from V and 6 bases from J; bases unmatched to any gene: 5. The CDR3, as DNA: TGTGCCAGCAGGCCGGGACAGGGGGCGGCTGAAGCTTTCTTT. Amino acids: CASRPGQGAAEAFF.